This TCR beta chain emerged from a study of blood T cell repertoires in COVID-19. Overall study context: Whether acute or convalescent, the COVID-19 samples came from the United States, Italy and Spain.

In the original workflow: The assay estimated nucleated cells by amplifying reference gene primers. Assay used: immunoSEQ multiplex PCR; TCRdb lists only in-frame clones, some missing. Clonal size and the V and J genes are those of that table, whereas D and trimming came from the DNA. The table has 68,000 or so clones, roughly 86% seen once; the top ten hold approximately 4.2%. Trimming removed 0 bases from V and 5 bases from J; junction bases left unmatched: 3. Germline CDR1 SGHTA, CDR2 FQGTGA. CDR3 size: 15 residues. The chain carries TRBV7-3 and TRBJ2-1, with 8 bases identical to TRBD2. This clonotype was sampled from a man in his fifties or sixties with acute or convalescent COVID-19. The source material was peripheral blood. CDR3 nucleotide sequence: TGTGCCAGCAGCTTAACGTCGGGGGGGAACAATGAGCAGTTCTTC. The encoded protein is CASSLTSGGNNEQFF.